This T cell receptor (beta chain) was identified in a study of blood T cell repertoires in COVID-19. As for the study in general: Nucleic acid was either cDNA or gDNA, and it came from T cells, B-cell-depleted T cells, or PBMCs.

Trimming shortened V by 1 base and J by 15 bases, and 13 bases separated the two germline ends. Germline CDR1 reads SEHNR; CDR2 reads FQNEAQ (reference sequence). The CDR3 runs to 13 residues. Authors' processing steps: It was from reference gene primer amplification that nucleated cell counts were estimated. Generated by immunoSEQ multiplex PCR, the TCRdb table keeps only in-frame clones and is missing some. The DNA was the basis for D and trimming; V, J and clone size are from that table. The sample includes 120,000 or so clones, more than 70% of them seen just once. This clone has at least ten counts.

This chain joins TRBV7-9 and TRBJ1-6; D is uncertain. The clonotype was recovered from an elderly man with active or convalescent COVID-19. Sequenced sample: peripheral blood. CDR3 residues: CASSLVLGEHLHF. The CDR3 bases are TGTGCCAGCAGCTTAGTCTTGGGCGAGCACCTCCACTTT.